Listed here are 5 T cell receptor beta chains from one sample, sequenced in a study of cytomegalovirus exposure and HLA in healthy donors. Amplification used 60 Vbeta primers and 13 Jbeta primers. Method: immunoSEQ multiplex PCR; TCRdb's copy keeps in-frame clones and lacks some. The sample lists approximately 150,000 clones; 65% to 80% were seen once. Sequencing input: PBMCs. The source is a man younger than 35 in good health and CMV-seropositive.

The V call is TRBV6-5, the J call TRBJ2-3; D gene uncertain. V shed 8 bases and J shed 4 bases, with 13 bases lying between them. The CDR3 is 13 residues long. Germline lookup yields CDR1 MNHEY and CDR2 SVGAGI. The CDR3 DNA reads as TGTGCCAGCTCAGGCAGCTTGGCAGATACGCAGTATTTT. Translating gives CASSGSLADTQYF.

In DNA form, the CDR3 reads TGTGCCAGCAGCTGGACAGGGGCCTTATACAATGAGCAGTTCTTC. Protein sequence: CASSWTGALYNEQFF. V usage is TRBV2 and J usage is TRBJ2-1; 9 nucleotides agree with TRBD1. The trim removed 6 bases at V and 4 bases at J, leaving 7 bases unmatched. This CDR3 spans 15 amino acids. Germline CDR1 reads SNHLY; CDR2 reads FYNNEI.

This sequence joins TRBV21-1 and TRBJ1-5; the tabulated D call, TRBD1, remains unverified against the DNA. TRBV21-1 is given as a pseudogene. This CDR3 is built from 16 residues. The CDR3 coding sequence is TGTGCCAGCAGCAAATTGGACAGGGGGCCGGATCAGCCCCAGCATTTT. Protein: CASSKLDRGPDQPQHF.

The CDR3 region is CASSPEQDTQYF. In DNA, the CDR3 is TGCGCCAGCAGCCCCGAGCAAGATACGCAGTATTTT. This chain connects TRBV5-1 to TRBJ2-3; D not resolved. The ends were cut back, 4 bases at V and 5 bases at J, with 8 bases in the middle. The CDR3 has 12 amino acids. Germline loops: CDR1 SGHRS, CDR2 YFSETQ.

J is TRBJ2-3 and V is TRBV18, with 10 bases fitting TRBD2. Germline-derived CDR1 and CDR2 are KGHSH and LQKENI. V gave up 3 bases and J gave up 2 bases; unmatched junction bases: 5. CDR3 length: 16 amino acids. CDR3 in amino acids: CASSPSLAGDTDTQYF. The CDR3 coding sequence is TGTGCCAGCTCACCCTCCCTAGCGGGGGACACAGATACGCAGTATTTT.